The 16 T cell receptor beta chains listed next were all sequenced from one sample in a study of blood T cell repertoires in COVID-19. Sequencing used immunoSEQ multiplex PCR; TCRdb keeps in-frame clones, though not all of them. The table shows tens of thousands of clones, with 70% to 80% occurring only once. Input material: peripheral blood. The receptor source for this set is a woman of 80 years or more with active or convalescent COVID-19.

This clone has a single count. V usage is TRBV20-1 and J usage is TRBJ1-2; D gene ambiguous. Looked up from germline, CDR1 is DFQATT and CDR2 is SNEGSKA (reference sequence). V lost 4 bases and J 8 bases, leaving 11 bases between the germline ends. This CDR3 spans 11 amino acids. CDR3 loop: CSAKLVAGYTF. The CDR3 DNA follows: TGCAGTGCTAAACTCGTTGCGGGCTACACCTTC.

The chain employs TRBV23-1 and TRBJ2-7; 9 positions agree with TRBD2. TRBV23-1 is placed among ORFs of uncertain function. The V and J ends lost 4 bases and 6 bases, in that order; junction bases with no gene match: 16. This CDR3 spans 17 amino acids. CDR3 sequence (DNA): TGCGCCAGCAGTCCCGGTGGTAGCGGGGGACCCCCCCCCGAGCAGTACTTC. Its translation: CASSPGGSGGPPPEQYF.

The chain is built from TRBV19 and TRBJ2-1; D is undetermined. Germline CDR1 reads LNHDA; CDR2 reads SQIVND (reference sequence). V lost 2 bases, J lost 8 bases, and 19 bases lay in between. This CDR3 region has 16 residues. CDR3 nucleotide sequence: TGTGCCAGTAGTATAAGTCACGGTCCTCCCTTGGATGAGCAGTTCTTC. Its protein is CASSISHGPPLDEQFF.

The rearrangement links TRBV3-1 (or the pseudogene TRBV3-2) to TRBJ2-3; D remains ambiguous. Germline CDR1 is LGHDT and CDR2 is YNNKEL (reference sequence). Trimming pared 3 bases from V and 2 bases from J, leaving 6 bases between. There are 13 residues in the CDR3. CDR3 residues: CASSHRSTDTQYF. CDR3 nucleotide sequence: TGTGCCAGCAGCCACCGTTCCACAGATACGCAGTATTTT.

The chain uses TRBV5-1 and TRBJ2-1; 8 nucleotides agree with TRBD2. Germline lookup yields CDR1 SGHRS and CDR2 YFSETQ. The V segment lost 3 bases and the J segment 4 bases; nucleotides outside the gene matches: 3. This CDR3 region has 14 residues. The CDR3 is CASSYSGIYNEQFF. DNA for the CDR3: TGCGCCAGCAGCTATAGCGGGATATACAATGAGCAGTTCTTC.

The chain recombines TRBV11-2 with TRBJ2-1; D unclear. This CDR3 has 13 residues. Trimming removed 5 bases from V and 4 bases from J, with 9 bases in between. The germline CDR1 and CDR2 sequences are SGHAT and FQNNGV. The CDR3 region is CASSPTEYNEQFF. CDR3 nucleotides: TGTGCCAGCAGCCCGACGGAGTACAATGAGCAGTTCTTC.

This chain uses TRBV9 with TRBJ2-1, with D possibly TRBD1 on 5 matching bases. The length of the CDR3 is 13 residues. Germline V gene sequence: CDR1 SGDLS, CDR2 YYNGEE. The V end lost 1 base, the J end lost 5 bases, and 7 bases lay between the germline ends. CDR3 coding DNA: TGTGCCAGCAGCGTAACAGGAAACAATGAGCAGTTCTTC. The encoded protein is CASSVTGNNEQFF. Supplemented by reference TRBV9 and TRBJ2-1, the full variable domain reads DSGVTQTPKHLITATGQRVTLRCSPRSGDLSVYWYQQSLDQGLQFLIQYYNGEERAKGNILERFSAQQFPDLHSELNLSSLELGDSALYFCASSVTGNNEQFFGPGTRLTVL.

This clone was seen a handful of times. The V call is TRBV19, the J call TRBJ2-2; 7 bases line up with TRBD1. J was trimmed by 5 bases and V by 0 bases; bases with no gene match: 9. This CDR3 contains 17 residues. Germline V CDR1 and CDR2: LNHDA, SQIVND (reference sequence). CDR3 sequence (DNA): TGTGCCAGTAGTATAGATAGGGGGCGCGACTGGACCGGGGAGCTGTTTTTT. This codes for CASSIDRGRDWTGELFF.

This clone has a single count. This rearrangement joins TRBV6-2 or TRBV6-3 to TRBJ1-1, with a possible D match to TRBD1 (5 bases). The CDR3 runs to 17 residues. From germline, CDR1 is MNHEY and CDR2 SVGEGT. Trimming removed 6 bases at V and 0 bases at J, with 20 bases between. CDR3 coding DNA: TGTGCCAGCAGCCAGGCCCGGGGGAGAAGAATGAACACTGAAGCTTTCTTT. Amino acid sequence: CASSQARGRRMNTEAFF.

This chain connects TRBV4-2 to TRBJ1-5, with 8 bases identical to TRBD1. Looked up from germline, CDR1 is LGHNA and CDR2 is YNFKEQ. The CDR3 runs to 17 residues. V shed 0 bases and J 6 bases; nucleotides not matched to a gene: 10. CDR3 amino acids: CASSQDTWLQGGQPQHF. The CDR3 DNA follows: TGTGCCAGCAGCCAAGATACATGGCTACAGGGGGGTCAGCCCCAGCATTTT.

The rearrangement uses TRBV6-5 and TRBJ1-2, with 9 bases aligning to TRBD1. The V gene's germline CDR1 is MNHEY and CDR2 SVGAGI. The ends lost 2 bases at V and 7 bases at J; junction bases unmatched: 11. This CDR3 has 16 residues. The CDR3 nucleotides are TGTGCCAGCAGTTACAGGACAGGGGTTAATTGGGCTGGCTACACCTTC. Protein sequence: CASSYRTGVNWAGYTF.

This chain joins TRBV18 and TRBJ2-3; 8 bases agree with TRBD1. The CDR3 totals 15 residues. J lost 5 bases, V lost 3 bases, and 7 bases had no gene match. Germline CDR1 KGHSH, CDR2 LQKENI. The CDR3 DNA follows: TGTGCCAGCTCACCCCAACAGGGGGTCGAAGATACGCAGTATTTT. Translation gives CASSPQQGVEDTQYF.

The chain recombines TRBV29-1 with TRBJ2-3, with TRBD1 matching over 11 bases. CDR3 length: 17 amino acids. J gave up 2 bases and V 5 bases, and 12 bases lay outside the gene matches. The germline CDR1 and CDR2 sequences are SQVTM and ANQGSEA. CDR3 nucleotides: TGCAGCGTTCACCAACCGGGACAGGGGGGGACCACAGATACGCAGTATTTT. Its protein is CSVHQPGQGGTTDTQYF.

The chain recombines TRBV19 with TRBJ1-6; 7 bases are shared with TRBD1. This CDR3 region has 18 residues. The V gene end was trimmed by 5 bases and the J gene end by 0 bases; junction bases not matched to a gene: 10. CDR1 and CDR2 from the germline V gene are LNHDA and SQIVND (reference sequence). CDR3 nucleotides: TGTGCCAGTAGTGTCGGACAGGAAGGAGTCTCCTATAATTCACCCCTCCACTTT. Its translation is CASSVGQEGVSYNSPLHF. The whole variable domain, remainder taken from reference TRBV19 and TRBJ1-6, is DGGITQSPKYLFRKEGQNVTLSCEQNLNHDAMYWYRQDPGQGLRLIYYSQIVNDFQKGDIAEGYSVSREKKESFPLTVTSAQKNPTAFYLCASSVGQEGVSYNSPLHFGNGTRLTVT.

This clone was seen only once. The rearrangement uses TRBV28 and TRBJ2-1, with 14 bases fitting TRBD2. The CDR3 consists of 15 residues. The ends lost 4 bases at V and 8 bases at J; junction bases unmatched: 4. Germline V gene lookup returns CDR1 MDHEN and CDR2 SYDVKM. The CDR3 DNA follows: TGTGCCAGCAGTTCCGGGACTAGCGGGAGCTATGAGCAGTTCTTC. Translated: CASSSGTSGSYEQFF. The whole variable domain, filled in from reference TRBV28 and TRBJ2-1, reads DVKVTQSSRYLVKRTGEKVFLECVQDMDHENMFWYRQDPGLGLRLIYFSYDVKMKEKGDIPEGYSVSREKKERFSLILESASTNQTSMYLCASSSGTSGSYEQFFGPGTRLTVL.

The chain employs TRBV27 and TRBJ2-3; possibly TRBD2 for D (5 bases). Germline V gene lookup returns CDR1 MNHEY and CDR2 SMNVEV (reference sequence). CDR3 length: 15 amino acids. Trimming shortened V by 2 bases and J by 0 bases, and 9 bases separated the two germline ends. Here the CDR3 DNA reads TGTGCCAGCAGTTTAGCTAGCTACAGCACAGATACGCAGTATTTT. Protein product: CASSLASYSTDTQYF.